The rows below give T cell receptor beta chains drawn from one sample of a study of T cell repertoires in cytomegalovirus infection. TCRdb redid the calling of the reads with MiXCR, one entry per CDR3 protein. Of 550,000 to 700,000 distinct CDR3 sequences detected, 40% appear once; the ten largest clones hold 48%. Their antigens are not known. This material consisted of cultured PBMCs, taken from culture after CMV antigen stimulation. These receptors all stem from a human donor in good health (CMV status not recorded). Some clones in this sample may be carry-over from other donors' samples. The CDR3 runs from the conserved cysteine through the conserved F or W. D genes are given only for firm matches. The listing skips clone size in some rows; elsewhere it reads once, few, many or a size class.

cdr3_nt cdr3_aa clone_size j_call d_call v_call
TGTGCCAGCAGCTTGGCGGCTCAGAACACCGGGGAGCTGTTTTTT CASSLAAQNTGELFF NA TRBJ2-2 NA TRBV5-6
TGTGCCACCAGTGAAGGGGGAAGCGAGCAGCCCCAGCATTTT CATSEGGSEQPQHF NA TRBJ1-5 NA TRBV24-1
TGTGCTAGTGGACCCACAGGGGCCAACACCATATATTTT CASGPTGANTIYF NA TRBJ1-3 TRBD1 TRBV12-5
TGTGCCAGCTCACCACCCCGGGACAGGAACTACAATGAGCAGTTCTTC CASSPPRDRNYNEQFF few TRBJ2-1 TRBD1 TRBV18
TGTGCCAGCGAAGGGACAGGGGGCTATGGCTACACCTTC CASEGTGGYGYTF NA TRBJ1-2 TRBD1 TRBV2
TGTGCCAGCAGCCCCACTGGCGGGCGAAACACCGGGAAGCTGTTTTTT CASSPTGGRNTGKLFF once TRBJ2-2 NA TRBV11-2
TGTGCCAGCACACTAGCGGGAGAGGCAGATACGCAGTATTTT CASTLAGEADTQYF NA TRBJ2-3 TRBD2 TRBV6-1
TGTGCCAGCAGCTTAGAAGGGACAGAATGGCGCGATGAGCAGTTCTTC CASSLEGTEWRDEQFF NA TRBJ2-1 TRBD1 TRBV7-6
TGTGCCAGCAGCCCAACCTTGAATACGCAGTATTTT CASSPTLNTQYF NA TRBJ2-3 NA TRBV2
TGCAGCGTCCTTACCGGGTTGGGTACGCAGTATTTT CSVLTGLGTQYF NA TRBJ2-3 NA TRBV29-1
TGTGCCAGCGAGGGGGTGAACACCGGGGAGCTGTTTTTT CASEGVNTGELFF few TRBJ2-2 NA TRBV7-2
TGTGCCAGCAGCTCCCGTATGGGACTAGCGGGAGACGAGCAGTACTTC CASSSRMGLAGDEQYF NA TRBJ2-7 TRBD2 TRBV7-2
TGTGCCAGCAGCTTCACTAGCGCGCTCTACGAGCAGTACTTC CASSFTSALYEQYF NA TRBJ2-7 TRBD2 TRBV7-2
TGTGCCAGTAGTATCGGCGGGCTGGATTCACCCCTCCACTTT CASSIGGLDSPLHF many TRBJ1-6 NA TRBV19
TGTGCCAGCAGAACTGACTGGACAGGGAATCCCTATGGCTACACCTTC CASRTDWTGNPYGYTF few TRBJ1-2 TRBD1 TRBV2
TGTGCCAGCAGCCCCGGGACAGGGCGACGCTATGGCTACACCTTC CASSPGTGRRYGYTF NA TRBJ1-2 TRBD1 TRBV7-8
TGTGCCAGCAGCGTTACGCTAGCGGGGCAGACCACAGATACGCAGTATTTT CASSVTLAGQTTDTQYF NA TRBJ2-3 TRBD2 TRBV9
TGTGCCAGCAGTTTAGATGTCAATGGCTACACCTTC CASSLDVNGYTF NA TRBJ1-2 NA TRBV12-3/TRBV12-4
TGCAGTGCTAAGTTTGGGGGTACGATCTACGAGCAGTACTTC CSAKFGGTIYEQYF NA TRBJ2-7 NA TRBV20-1
TGTGCCAGCAGCTTAGCCCCGGGCCGCCGTTGGGAGCAGTACTTC CASSLAPGRRWEQYF few TRBJ2-7 NA TRBV7-9
TGTGCCAGCAGCTTAAGCTTTGGGGCTAGCTCCTACAATGAGCAGTTCTTC CASSLSFGASSYNEQFF NA TRBJ2-1 NA TRBV7-2
TGTGCCAGCAGCCCCCTTACTAGCGGGGTTACAGATACGCAGTATTTT CASSPLTSGVTDTQYF NA TRBJ2-3 TRBD2 TRBV9
TGTGCCAGCAGCGAAGTTAGTGAGCAGTTCTTC CASSEVSEQFF many TRBJ2-1 NA TRBV7-2
TGTGCCAGCAGCCGCTCAGGCGCCTACGAGCAGTACTTC CASSRSGAYEQYF NA TRBJ2-7 NA TRBV7-4
TGTGCCAGCAGCTTGGTAGGGGGCTTGACCGGGGAGCTGTTTTTT CASSLVGGLTGELFF NA TRBJ2-2 TRBD1 TRBV7-2
TGTGCCAGCGCCCAGGGCGGGACGTGGGAAGAGACCCAGTACTTC CASAQGGTWEETQYF few TRBJ2-5 NA TRBV9
TGTGCCAGCAGCTCGGACAGCTTTAAGGGACCCCTCCACTTT CASSSDSFKGPLHF NA TRBJ1-6 NA TRBV7-2
TGTGCCAGCAGTTTCAGGCAGGGGATCGGAGAGACCCAGTACTTC CASSFRQGIGETQYF NA TRBJ2-5 NA TRBV12-3/TRBV12-4